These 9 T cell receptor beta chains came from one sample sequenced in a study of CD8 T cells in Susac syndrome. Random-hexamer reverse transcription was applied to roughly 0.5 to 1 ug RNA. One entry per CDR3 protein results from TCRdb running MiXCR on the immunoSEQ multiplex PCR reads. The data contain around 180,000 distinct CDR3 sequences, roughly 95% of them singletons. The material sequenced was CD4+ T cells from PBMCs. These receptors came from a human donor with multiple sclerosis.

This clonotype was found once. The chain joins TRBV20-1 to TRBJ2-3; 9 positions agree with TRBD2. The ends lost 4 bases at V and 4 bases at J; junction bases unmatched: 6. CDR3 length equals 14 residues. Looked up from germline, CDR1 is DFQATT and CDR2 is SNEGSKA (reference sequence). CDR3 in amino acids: CSAMRSGGSDTQYF. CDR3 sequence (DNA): TGCAGTGCTATGAGGAGCGGGGGGTCAGATACGCAGTATTTT.

Here the CDR3 reads CASSLERLNTEAFF. Written as DNA, the CDR3 is TGTGCCAGCAGCTTAGAACGGCTGAACACTGAAGCTTTCTTT. The chain combines TRBV7-3 with TRBJ1-1; D gene uncertain. Germline V gene data show CDR1 as SGHTA and CDR2 as FQGTGA. The V and J ends lost 2 bases and 0 bases respectively, with 7 bases between them. CDR3 length: 14 amino acids.

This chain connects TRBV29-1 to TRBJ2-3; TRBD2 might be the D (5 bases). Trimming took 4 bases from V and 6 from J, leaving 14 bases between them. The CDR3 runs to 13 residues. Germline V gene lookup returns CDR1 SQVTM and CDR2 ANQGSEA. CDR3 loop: CSVAVGKRDTQYF. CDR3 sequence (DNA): TGCAGCGTTGCGGTCGGGAAAAGGGATACGCAGTATTTT.

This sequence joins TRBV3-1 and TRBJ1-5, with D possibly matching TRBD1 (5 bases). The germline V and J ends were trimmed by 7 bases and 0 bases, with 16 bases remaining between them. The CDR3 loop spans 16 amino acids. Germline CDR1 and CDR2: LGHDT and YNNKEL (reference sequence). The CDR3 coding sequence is TGTGCCAGCAACGTCCGGGACTCGGATAGCAATCAGCCCCAGCATTTT. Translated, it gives CASNVRDSDSNQPQHF.

CDR3 protein: CASSRTGTAYGYTF. Here the CDR3 DNA reads TGTGCCAGCAGCCGTACCGGGACAGCCTATGGCTACACCTTC. The gene calls are TRBV16 and TRBJ1-2; 7 bases align to TRBD1. Germline V lookup: CDR1 KGHSY, CDR2 FQNENV. The CDR3 is made up of 14 amino acids. The ends lost 4 bases at V and 4 bases at J; junction bases unmatched: 6.

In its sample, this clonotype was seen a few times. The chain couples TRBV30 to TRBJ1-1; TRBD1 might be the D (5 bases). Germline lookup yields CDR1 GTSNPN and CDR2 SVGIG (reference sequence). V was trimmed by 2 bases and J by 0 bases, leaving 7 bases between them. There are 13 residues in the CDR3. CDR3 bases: TGTGCCTGGAGTCGACAGATGAACACTGAAGCTTTCTTT. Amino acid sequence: CAWSRQMNTEAFF.

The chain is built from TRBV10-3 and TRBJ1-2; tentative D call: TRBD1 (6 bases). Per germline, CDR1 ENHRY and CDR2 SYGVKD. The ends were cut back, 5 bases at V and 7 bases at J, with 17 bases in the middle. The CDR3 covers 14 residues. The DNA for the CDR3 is TGTGCCATCAGTACGGACAGCTGGGTCGGTGGCTACACCTTC. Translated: CAISTDSWVGGYTF.

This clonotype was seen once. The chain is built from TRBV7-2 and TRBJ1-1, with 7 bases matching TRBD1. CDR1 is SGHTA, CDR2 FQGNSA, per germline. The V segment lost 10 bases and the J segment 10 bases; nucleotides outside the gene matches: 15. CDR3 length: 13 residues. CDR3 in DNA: TGTGCCACCAGGGGCGGACAGGTCGGAGGAGCTTTCTTT. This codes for CATRGGQVGGAFF.

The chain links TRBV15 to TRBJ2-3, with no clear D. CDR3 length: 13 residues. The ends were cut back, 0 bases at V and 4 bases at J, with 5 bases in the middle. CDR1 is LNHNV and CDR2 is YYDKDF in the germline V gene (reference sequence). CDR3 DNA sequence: TGTGCCACCAGCAGAGACCTAGCAGATACGCAGTATTTT. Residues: CATSRDLADTQYF.